A single T cell receptor beta chain is shown here with its context. The assay was immunoSEQ multiplex PCR, and TCRdb's table has in-frame clones only and misses some. The repertoire holds over 150 clones, with approximately 78% as singletons. The data belong to a study of blood T cell dynamics during melanoma immunotherapy. Looked up from germline, CDR1 is SEHNR and CDR2 is FQNEAQ (reference sequence). There are 11 residues in the CDR3. The ends were cut back, 5 bases at V and 8 bases at J, with 6 bases in the middle. The sample's time point: pre-treatment baseline. Blood was drawn before treatment and at week 3 after checkpoint blockade.

The rearrangement joins TRBV7-9 to TRBJ2-2; the D is unclear. This specimen consisted of cell-free DNA from blood, obtained from a patient treated with checkpoint blockade. The sequence was collected from a human donor with melanoma. The CDR3 protein is CASSPPGELFF. The CDR3 DNA is TGTGCCAGCAGCCCCCCAGGGGAGCTGTTTTTT.